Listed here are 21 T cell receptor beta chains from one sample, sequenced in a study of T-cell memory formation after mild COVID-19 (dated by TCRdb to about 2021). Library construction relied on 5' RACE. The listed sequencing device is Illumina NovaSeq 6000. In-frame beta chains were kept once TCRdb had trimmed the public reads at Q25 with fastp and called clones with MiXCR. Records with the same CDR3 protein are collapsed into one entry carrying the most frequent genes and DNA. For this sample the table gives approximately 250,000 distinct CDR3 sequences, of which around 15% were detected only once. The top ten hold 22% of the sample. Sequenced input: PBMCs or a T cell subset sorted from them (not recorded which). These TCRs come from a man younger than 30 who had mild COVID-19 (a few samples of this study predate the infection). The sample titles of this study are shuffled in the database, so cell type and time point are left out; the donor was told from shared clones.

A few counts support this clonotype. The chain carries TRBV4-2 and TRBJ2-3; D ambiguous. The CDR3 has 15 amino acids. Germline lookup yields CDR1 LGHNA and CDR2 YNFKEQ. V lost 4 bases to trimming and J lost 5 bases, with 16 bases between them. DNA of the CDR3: TGTGCCAGCAGCCCCACATCTTTCTCGGAAGATACGCAGTATTTT. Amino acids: CASSPTSFSEDTQYF.

CDR3 nucleotides: TGTGCCAGCTCACCGACGGCTACAAAAGAGACCCAGTACTTC. Translating it yields CASSPTATKETQYF. J is TRBJ2-5 and V is TRBV18; the D is unclear. The CDR3 has 14 residues. V lost 3 bases and J 3 bases, leaving 11 bases between the germline ends. The germline V gene encodes CDR1 KGHSH and CDR2 LQKENI.

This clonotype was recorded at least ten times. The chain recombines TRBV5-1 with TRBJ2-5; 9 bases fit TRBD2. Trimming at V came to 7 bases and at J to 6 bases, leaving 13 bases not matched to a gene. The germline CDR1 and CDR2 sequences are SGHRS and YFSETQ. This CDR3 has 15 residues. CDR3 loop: CASRPPAGGTKTQYF. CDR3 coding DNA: TGCGCCAGCCGACCCCCAGCGGGGGGAACGAAGACCCAGTACTTC.

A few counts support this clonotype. CDR3 region: CASSLGYDRGGTYEQYF. Here the CDR3 DNA reads TGTGCCAGCAGTTTAGGGTACGACAGGGGGGGAACCTACGAGCAGTACTTC. This chain joins TRBV27 and TRBJ2-7; 9 bases are a match to TRBD1. Germline loops: CDR1 MNHEY, CDR2 SMNVEV (reference sequence). This CDR3 spans 17 amino acids. Trimming removed 2 bases from V and 2 bases from J; junction bases left unmatched: 10.

The CDR3 bases are TGTGCCAGCAGCTTAGGGATCGCTGGGGCCAACGTCCTGACTTTC. Its protein product is CASSLGIAGANVLTF. The rearrangement joins TRBV7-6 to TRBJ2-6; D is undetermined. The CDR3 extends over 15 amino acids. Trimming removed 1 base at V and 2 bases at J, with 6 bases between. From germline, CDR1 is SGHVS and CDR2 FNYEAQ.

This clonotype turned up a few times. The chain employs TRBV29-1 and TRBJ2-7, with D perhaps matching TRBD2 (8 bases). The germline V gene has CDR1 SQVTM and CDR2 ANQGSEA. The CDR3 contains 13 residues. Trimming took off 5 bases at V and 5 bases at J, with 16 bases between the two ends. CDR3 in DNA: TGCAGCGTTACGGGAGGGGGCCTCAACGAGCAGTACGTC. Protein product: CSVTGGGLNEQYV.

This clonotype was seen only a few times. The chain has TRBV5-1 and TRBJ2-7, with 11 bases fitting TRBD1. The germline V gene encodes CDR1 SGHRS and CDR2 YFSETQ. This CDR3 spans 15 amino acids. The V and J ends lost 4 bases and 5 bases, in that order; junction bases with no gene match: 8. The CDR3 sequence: CASSRMGQGVDEQYF. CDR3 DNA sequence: TGCGCCAGCAGCCGTATGGGACAGGGGGTTGACGAGCAGTACTTC.

CDR3 sequence (DNA): TGTGCCAGCAGCCCGGGGGTCCACACAGATACGCAGTATTTT. Encoded protein: CASSPGVHTDTQYF. The chain has TRBV7-2 and TRBJ2-3, with D perhaps matching TRBD2 (6 bases). From germline, CDR1 is SGHTA and CDR2 FQGNSA. V dropped 5 bases and J dropped 2 bases, with 11 bases sitting between them. The CDR3 has 14 residues.

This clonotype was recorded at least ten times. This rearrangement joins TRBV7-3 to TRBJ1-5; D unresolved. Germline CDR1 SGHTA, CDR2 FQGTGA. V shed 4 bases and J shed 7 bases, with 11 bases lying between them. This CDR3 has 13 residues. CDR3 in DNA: TGTGCCAGCAGCTCCTTTCCGGGCCAGCCCCAGCATTTT. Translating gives CASSSFPGQPQHF. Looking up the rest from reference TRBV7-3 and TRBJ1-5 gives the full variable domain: GAGVSQTPSNKVTEKGKYVELRCDPISGHTALYWYRQSLGQGPEFLIYFQGTGAADDSGLPNDRFFAVRPEGSVSTLKIQRTERGDSAVYLCASSSFPGQPQHFGDGTRLSIL.

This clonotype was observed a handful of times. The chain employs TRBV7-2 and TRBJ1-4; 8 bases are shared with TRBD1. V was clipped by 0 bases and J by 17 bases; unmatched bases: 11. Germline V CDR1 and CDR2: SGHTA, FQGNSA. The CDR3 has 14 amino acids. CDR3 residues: CASSLAPVTGVRFF. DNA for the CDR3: TGTGCCAGCAGCTTAGCCCCAGTGACAGGGGTTCGATTTTTT.

This CDR3 reads CASSPPASSYNEQFF. CDR3 DNA sequence: TGTGCCAGCAGTCCACCAGCTAGCTCCTACAATGAGCAGTTCTTC. The chain uses TRBV6-1 and TRBJ2-1; no definite D call. Germline loops: CDR1 MNHNS, CDR2 SASEGT. The germline V and J ends were trimmed by 5 bases and 0 bases, with 11 bases remaining between them. The CDR3 totals 15 residues.

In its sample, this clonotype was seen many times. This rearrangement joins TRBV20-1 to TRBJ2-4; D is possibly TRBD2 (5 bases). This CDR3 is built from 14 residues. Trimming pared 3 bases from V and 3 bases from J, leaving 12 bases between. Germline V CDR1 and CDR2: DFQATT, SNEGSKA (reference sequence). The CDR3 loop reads CSARNGKSKNIQYF. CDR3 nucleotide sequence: TGCAGTGCTAGGAACGGGAAGAGCAAAAACATTCAGTACTTC.

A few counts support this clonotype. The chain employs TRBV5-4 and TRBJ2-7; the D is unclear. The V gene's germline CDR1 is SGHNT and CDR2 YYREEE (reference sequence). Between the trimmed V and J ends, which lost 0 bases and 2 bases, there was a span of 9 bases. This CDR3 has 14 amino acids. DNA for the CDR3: TGTGCCAGCAGCTTGGGAGGAGTTCCCTACGAGCAGTACTTC. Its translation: CASSLGGVPYEQYF. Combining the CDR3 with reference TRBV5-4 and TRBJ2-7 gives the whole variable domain ETGVTQSPTHLIKTRGQQVTLRCSSQSGHNTVSWYQQALGQGPQFIFQYYREEENGRGNFPPRFSGLQFPNYSSELNVNALELDDSALYLCASSLGGVPYEQYFGPGTRLTVT.

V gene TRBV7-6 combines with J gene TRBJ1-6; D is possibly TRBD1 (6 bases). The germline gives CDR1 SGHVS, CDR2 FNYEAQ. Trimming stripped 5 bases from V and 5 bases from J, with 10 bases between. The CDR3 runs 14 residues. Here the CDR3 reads CASSQGPDNSPLHF. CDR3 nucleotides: TGTGCCAGCAGCCAGGGGCCAGATAATTCACCCCTCCACTTT.

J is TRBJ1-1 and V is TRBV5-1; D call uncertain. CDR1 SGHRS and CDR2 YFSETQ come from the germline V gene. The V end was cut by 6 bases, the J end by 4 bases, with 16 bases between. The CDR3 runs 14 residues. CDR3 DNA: TGCGCCAGCAAATCGGAGGGTGTGAGCACTGAAGCTTTCTTT. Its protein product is CASKSEGVSTEAFF.

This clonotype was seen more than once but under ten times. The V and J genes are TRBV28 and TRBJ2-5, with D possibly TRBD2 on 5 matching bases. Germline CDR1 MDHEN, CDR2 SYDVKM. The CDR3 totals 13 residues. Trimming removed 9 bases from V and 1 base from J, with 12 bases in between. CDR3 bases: TGTGCCAGTCAAAACGGAGGCCAAGAGACCCAGTACTTC. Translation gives CASQNGGQETQYF.

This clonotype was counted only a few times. The CDR3 bases are TGTGCCAGCAGCCCTCGGGCCTACAATGAGCAGTTCTTC. This codes for CASSPRAYNEQFF. The V gene is TRBV7-9, the J gene TRBJ2-1, with D hard to call. CDR3 length: 13 amino acids. The germline CDR1 and CDR2 sequences are SEHNR and FQNEAQ (reference sequence). Trimming left V 5 bases short and J 2 bases short, with 7 bases between.

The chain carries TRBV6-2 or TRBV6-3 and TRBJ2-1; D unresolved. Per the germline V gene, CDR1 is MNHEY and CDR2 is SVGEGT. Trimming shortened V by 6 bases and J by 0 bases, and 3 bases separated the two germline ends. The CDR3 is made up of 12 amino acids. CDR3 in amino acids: CASSHSYNEQFF. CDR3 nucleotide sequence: TGTGCCAGCAGCCACTCCTACAATGAGCAGTTCTTC.

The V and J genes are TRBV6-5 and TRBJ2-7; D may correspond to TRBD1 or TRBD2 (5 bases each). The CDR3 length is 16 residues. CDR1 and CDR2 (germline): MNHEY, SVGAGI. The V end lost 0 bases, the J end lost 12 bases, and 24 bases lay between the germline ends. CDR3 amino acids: CASSYSRGDWAASPYV. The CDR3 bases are TGTGCCAGCAGTTACTCGAGGGGAGATTGGGCTGCTTCCCCGTACGTC.

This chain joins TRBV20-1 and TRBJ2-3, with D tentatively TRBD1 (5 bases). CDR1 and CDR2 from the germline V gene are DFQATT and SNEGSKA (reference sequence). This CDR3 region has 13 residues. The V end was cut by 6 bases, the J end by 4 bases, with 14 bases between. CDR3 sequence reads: CSATIVGPDTQYF. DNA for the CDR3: TGCAGTGCCACGATCGTGGGGCCAGATACGCAGTATTTT.

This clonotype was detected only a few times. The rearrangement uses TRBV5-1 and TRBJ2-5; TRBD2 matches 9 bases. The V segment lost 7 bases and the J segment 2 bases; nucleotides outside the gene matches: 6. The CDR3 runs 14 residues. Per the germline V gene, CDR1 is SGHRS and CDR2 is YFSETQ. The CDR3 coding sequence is TGCGCCAGCGGTCTGGGACTAGCACAAGAGACCCAGTACTTC. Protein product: CASGLGLAQETQYF.